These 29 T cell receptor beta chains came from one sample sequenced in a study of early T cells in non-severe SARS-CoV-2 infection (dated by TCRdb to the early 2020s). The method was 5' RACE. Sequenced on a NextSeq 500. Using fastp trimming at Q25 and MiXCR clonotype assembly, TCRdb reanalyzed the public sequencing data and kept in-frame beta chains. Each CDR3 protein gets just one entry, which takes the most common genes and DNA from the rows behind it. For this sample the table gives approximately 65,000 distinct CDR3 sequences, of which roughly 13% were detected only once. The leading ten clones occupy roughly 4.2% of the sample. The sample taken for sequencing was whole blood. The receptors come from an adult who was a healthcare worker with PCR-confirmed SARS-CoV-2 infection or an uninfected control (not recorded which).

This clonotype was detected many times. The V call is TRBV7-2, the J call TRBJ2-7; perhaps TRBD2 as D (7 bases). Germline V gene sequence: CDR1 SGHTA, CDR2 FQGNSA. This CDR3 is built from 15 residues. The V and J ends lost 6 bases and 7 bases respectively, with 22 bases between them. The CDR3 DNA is TGTGCCAGCAGTCCCGGCGCGGGGGCCATGGGTGAGCAGTACTTC. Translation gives CASSPGAGAMGEQYF. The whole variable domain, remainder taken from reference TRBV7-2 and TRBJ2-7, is GAGVSQSPSNKVTEKGKDVELRCDPISGHTALYWYRQSLGQGLEFLIYFQGNSAPDKSGLPSDRFSAERTGGSVSTLTIQRTQQEDSAVYLCASSPGAGAMGEQYFGPGTRLTVT.

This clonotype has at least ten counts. The CDR3 bases are TGTGCCAGCAGCCAGCTCCTGACTAGCGGCTATACGCAGTATTTT. It specifies CASSQLLTSGYTQYF. The V call is TRBV3-1, the J call TRBJ2-3, with 9 bases fitting TRBD2. Per germline, CDR1 LGHDT and CDR2 YNNKEL (reference sequence). Trimming cost V 3 bases and J 7 bases; bases outside gene matches: 8. CDR3 length: 15 amino acids.

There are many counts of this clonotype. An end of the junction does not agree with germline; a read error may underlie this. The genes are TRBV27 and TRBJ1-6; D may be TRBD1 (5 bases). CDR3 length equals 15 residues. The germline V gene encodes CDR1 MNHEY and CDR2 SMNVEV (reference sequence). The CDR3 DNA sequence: TGTGTCAGCAGTTTAGGGGTCACGAATAATTCACCCCTCCACTTT. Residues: CVSSLGVTNNSPLHF.

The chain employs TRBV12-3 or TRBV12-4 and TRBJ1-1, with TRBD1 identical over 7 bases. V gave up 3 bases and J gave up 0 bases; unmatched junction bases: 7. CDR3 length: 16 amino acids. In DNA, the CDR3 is TGTGCCAGCAGTTTCCGACAGGGTTGGATGAACACTGAAGCTTTCTTT. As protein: CASSFRQGWMNTEAFF.

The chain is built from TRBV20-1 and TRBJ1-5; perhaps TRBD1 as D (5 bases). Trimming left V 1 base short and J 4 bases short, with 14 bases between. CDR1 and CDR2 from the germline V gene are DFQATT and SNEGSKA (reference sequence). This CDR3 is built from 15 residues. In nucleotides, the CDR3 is TGCAGTGCTAGAGCTAAAGACAGAAGGAATCAGCCCCAGCATTTT. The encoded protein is CSARAKDRRNQPQHF.

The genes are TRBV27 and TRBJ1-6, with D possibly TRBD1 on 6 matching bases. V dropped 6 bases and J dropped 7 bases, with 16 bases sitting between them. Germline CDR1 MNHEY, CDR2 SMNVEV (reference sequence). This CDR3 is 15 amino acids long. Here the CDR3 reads CASSSGGLGNSPLHF. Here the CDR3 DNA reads TGTGCCAGCAGCTCGGGGGGCTTGGGAAATTCACCCCTCCACTTT.

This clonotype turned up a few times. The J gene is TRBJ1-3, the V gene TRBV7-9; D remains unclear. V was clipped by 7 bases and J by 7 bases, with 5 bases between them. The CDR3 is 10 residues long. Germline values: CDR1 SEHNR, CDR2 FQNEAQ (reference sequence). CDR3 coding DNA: TGTGCCAGCAAGGGTAACACCATATATTTT. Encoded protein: CASKGNTIYF. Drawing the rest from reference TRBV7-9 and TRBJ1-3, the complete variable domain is DTGVSQNPRHKITKRGQNVTFRCDPISEHNRLYWYRQTLGQGPEFLTYFQNEAQLEKSRLLSDRFSAERPKGSFSTLEIQRTEQGDSAMYLCASKGNTIYFGEGSWLTVV.

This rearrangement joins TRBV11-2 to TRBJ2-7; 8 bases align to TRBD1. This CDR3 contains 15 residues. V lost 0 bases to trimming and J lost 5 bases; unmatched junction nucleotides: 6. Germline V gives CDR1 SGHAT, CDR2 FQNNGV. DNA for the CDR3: TGTGCCAGCAGCTTAGATTACAGGGGGATTGACGAGCAGTACTTC. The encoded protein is CASSLDYRGIDEQYF.

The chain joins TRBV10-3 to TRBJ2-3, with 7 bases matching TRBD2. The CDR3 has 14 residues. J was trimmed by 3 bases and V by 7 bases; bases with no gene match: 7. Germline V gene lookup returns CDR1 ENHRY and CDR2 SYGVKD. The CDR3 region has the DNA TGTGCCATCAACTCTGGCGGGGGAACAGATACGCAGTATTTT. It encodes CAINSGGGTDTQYF.

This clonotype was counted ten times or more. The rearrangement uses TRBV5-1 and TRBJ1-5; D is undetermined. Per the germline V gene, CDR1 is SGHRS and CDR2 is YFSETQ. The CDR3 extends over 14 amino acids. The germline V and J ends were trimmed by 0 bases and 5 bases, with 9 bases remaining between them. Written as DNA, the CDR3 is TGCGCCAGCAGCTTGGAAGCGGGTGATCAGCCCCAGCATTTT. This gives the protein CASSLEAGDQPQHF.

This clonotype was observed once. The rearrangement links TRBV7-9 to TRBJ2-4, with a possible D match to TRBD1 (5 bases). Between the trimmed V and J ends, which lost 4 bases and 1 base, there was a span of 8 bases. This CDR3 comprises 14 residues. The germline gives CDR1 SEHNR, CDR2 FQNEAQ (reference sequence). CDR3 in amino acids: CASSSRGAKNIQYF. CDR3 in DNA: TGTGCCAGCAGCTCAAGGGGCGCCAAAAACATTCAGTACTTC.

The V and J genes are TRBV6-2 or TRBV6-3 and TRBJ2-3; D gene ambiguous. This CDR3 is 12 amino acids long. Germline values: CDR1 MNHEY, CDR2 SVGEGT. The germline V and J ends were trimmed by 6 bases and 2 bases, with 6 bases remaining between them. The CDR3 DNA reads TGTGCCAGCAGCCATGACACAGATACGCAGTATTTT. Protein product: CASSHDTDTQYF.

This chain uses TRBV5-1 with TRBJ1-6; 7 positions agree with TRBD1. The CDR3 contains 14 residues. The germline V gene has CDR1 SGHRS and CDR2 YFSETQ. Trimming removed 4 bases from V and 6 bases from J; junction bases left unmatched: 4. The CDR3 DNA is TGCGCCAGCAGCCCGGACAGGACTAATTCACCCCTCCACTTT. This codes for CASSPDRTNSPLHF.

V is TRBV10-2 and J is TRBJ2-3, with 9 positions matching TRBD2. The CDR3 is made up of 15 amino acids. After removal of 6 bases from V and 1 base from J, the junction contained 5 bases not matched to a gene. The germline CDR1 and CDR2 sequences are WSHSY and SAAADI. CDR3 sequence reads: CASRDSGGRTDTQYF. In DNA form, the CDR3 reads TGCGCCAGCAGAGATAGCGGGGGACGCACAGATACGCAGTATTTT.

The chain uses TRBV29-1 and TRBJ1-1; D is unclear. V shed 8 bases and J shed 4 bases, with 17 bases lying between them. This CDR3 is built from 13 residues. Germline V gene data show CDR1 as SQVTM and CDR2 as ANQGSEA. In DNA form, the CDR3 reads TGCAGCACCATTTTTGTGTCGGGCACTGAAGCTTTCTTT. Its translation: CSTIFVSGTEAFF.

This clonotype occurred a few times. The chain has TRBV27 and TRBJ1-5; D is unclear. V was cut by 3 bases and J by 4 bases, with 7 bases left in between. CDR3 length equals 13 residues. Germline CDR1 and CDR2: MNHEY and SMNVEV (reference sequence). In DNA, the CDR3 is TGTGCCAGCAGTTTCTGGGGAAATCAGCCCCAGCATTTT. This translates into CASSFWGNQPQHF.

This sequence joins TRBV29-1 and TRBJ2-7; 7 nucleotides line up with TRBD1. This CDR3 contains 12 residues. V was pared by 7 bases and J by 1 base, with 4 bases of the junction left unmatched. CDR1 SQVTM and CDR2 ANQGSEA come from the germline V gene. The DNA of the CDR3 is TGCAGCGCCGGGACAGCTTCCTACGAGCAGTACTTC. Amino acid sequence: CSAGTASYEQYF.

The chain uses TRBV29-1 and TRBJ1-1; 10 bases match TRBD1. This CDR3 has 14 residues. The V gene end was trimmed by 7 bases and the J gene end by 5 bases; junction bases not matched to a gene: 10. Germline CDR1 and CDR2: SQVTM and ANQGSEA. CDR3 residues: CSGRTGGLGTEAFF. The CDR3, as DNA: TGCAGCGGCCGGACAGGGGGTTTGGGGACTGAAGCTTTCTTT.

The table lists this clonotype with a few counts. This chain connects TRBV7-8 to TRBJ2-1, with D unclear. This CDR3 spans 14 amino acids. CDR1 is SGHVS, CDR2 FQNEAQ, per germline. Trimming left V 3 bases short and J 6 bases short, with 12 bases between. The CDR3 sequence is CASSFRPTPNEQFF. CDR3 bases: TGTGCCAGCAGCTTTAGGCCCACACCCAATGAGCAGTTCTTC.

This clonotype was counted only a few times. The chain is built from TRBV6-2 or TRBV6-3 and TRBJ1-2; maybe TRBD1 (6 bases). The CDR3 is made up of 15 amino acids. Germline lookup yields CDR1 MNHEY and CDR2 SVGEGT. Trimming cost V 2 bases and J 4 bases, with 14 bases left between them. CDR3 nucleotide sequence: TGTGCCAGCAGTTACATCGTAACAGGGATCTATGGCTACACCTTC. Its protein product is CASSYIVTGIYGYTF.

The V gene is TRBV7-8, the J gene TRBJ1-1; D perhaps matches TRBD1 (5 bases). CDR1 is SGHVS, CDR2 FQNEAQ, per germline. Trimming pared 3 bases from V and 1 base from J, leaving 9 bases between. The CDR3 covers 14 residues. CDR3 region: CASSLYTGNTEAFF. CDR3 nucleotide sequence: TGTGCCAGCAGCTTGTACACAGGGAACACTGAAGCTTTCTTT.

The CDR3 sequence: CASSLWDNYNEQFF. DNA for the CDR3: TGTGCCAGCAGCTTATGGGACAATTACAATGAGCAGTTCTTC. J is TRBJ2-1 and V is TRBV13; D might be TRBD1 (6 bases). This CDR3 spans 14 amino acids. Germline assignment: CDR1 PRHDT and CDR2 FYEKMQ (reference sequence). V was pared by 2 bases and J by 4 bases, with 9 bases between.

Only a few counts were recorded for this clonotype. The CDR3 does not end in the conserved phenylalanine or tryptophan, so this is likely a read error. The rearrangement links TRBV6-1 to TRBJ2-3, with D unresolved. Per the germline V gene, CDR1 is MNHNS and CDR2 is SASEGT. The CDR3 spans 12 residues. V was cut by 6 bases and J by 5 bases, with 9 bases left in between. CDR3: CASSDRRDTQYS. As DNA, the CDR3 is TGTGCCAGCAGCGATAGGAGAGATACGCAGTATTCT.

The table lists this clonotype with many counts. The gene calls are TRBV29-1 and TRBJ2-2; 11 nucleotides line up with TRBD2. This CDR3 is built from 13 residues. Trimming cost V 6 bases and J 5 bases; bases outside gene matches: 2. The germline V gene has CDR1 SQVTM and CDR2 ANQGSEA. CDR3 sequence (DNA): TGCAGCGTCGTAGCGGGGGGGACCGGGGAGCTGTTTTTT. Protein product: CSVVAGGTGELFF.

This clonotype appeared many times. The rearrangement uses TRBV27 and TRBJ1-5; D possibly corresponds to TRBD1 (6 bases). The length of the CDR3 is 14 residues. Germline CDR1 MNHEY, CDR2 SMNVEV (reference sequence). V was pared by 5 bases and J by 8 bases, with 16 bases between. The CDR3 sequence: CASSPRQALEPQHF. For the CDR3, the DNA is TGTGCCAGCAGTCCGCGACAGGCCTTGGAGCCCCAGCATTTT.

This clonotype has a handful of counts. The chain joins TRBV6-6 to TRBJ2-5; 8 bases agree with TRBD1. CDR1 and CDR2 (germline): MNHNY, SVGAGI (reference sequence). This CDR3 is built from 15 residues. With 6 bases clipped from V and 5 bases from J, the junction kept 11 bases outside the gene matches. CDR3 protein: CASSYTTGGRETQYF. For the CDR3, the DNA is TGTGCCAGCAGCTACACAACAGGGGGACGGGAGACCCAGTACTTC.

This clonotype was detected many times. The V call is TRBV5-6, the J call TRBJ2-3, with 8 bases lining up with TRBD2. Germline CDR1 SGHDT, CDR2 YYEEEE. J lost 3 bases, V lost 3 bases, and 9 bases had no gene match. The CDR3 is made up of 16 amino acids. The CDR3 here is CASSWRGGGMTDTQYF. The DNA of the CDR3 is TGTGCCAGCAGCTGGAGAGGCGGGGGGATGACAGATACGCAGTATTTT. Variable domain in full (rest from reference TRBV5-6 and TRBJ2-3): DAGVTQSPTHLIKTRGQQVTLRCSPKSGHDTVSWYQQALGQGPQFIFQYYEEEERQRGNFPDRFSGHQFPNYSSELNVNALLLGDSALYLCASSWRGGGMTDTQYFGPGTRLTVL.

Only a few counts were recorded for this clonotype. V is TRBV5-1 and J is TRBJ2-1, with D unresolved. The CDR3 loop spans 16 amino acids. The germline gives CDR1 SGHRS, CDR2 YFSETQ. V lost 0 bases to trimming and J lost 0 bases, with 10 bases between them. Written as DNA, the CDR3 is TGCGCCAGCAGCTTGGCTCCAGGCAGCTCCTACAATGAGCAGTTCTTC. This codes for CASSLAPGSSYNEQFF.

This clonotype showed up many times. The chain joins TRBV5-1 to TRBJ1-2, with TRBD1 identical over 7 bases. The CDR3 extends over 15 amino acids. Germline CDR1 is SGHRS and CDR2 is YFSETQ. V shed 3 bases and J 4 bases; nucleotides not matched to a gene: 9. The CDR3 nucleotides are TGCGCCAGCAGCTCGTCCGGGACAGAGGGCTATGGCTACACCTTC. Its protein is CASSSSGTEGYGYTF.